This TCR beta chain was sequenced in a study of blood T cells in healthy people across ages. Whole-study results and caveats: The percentage of naive T cells correlated strongly with TCR beta diversity.

The CDR3 totals 14 residues. V lost 0 bases, J lost 0 bases, and 7 bases lay in between. Germline assignment: CDR1 SGDLS and CDR2 YYNGEE. PCR was performed a second time for roughly 7 to 12 cycles using a sample-barcoded 5' primer and a J-beta primer mix. Every molecule of cDNA carried a tag from a template-switch adaptor with 12 random nucleotides. TCRdb re-analysed the 5' RACE reads in MiXCR, keeping a single row per CDR3 protein. The sample holds roughly 1.7 million distinct CDR3 sequences, roughly 32% seen once. A remark on this clonotype: Its antigen is not identified.

The clonotype comes from a woman under 40 in good health. Sequencing was done on a sample of blood. The rearrangement links TRBV9 to TRBJ2-7; no reliable D call. DNA for the CDR3: TGTGCCAGCAGCGTAGAACAGCGCTCCTACGAGCAGTACTTC. This encodes CASSVEQRSYEQYF.